This record concerns one TCR beta chain sequence. Its specificity is unknown. The data stem from a study of response to subunit inactivated influenza vaccine. Study-wide results and limits: Few new T cells, the authors suggested, are recruited by each seasonal influenza vaccination.

TCRdb re-analysed the RT-PCR reads in MiXCR, keeping a single row per CDR3 protein. Of about half a million distinct CDR3 sequences in the sample, 25% were seen once. The clonotype comes from a man aged 50 to 60 who received an inactivated influenza vaccine. Sequencing was performed on CD4+ T cells sorted from PBMCs, taken less than 6 days after vaccination.

CDR3 sequence: CASSPDRGNIQYF. For the CDR3, the DNA is TGTGCCAGCAGTCCGGACAGGGGGAACATTCAGTACTTC. This sequence joins TRBV28 and TRBJ2-4; TRBD1 agrees at 10 bases. The ends lost 5 bases at V and 7 bases at J; junction bases unmatched: 2. Germline-derived CDR1 and CDR2 are MDHEN and SYDVKM. The CDR3 loop spans 13 amino acids.